One sample yielded the 11 T cell receptor beta chains listed below, sequenced in a study of shared clonotypes between healthy human individuals. TCRdb keeps only in-frame clones here, not all; method: immunoSEQ multiplex PCR. The sample consists of 2.3 million or so clones, approximately 95% of them appearing once. Sequenced: naive CD4+ T cells from PBMCs. Subset meaning: CD45RA+ positively selected. The receptors here all came from a man aged 18 to 35 in good health. Some clones in this sample may be carry-over from other donors' samples.

This chain links TRBV11-2 with TRBJ2-7; 9 bases agree with TRBD2. CDR3 length equals 15 residues. The germline V gene has CDR1 SGHAT and CDR2 FQNNGV. After removal of 5 bases from V and 3 bases from J, the junction contained 8 bases not matched to a gene. The CDR3 is CASSPPGSGSYEQYF. CDR3 sequence (DNA): TGTGCCAGCAGCCCCCCGGGTAGCGGGAGCTACGAGCAGTACTTC.

Only one count was recorded for this clone. This chain uses TRBV25-1 with TRBJ1-3; no clear D. V dropped 1 base and J dropped 0 bases, with 7 bases sitting between them. The CDR3 runs to 15 residues. CDR1 is MGHDK and CDR2 is SYGVNS in the germline V gene. Written as DNA, the CDR3 is TGTGCCAGCAGTGAATCGGCAGACTCTGGAAACACCATATATTTT. Residues: CASSESADSGNTIYF.

The chain combines TRBV28 with TRBJ1-2, with TRBD1 matching 8 bases. Germline-derived CDR1 and CDR2 are MDHEN and SYDVKM. The CDR3 length is 15 residues. Trimming removed 6 bases from V and 1 base from J; junction bases left unmatched: 7. The CDR3 reads CASRQQGARNYGYTF. The CDR3 nucleotides read TGTGCCAGCAGGCAGCAGGGGGCTCGTAACTATGGCTACACCTTC.

The J gene is TRBJ2-2, the V gene TRBV7-9, with unresolved D. V was cut by 3 bases and J by 6 bases, with 5 bases left in between. Germline CDR1 SEHNR, CDR2 FQNEAQ (reference sequence). This CDR3 spans 12 amino acids. CDR3 region: CASSFTAGELFF. CDR3 coding DNA: TGTGCCAGCAGCTTCACGGCCGGGGAGCTGTTTTTT. Variable domain in full (rest from reference TRBV7-9 and TRBJ2-2): DTGVSQNPRHKITKRGQNVTFRCDPISEHNRLYWYRQTLGQGPEFLTYFQNEAQLEKSRLLSDRFSAERPKGSFSTLEIQRTEQGDSAMYLCASSFTAGELFFGEGSRLTVL.

On this clone: Distinct nucleotide sequences in the sample also encode this CDR3. The CDR3 sequence: CASSLAAGSYEQYF. CDR3 DNA sequence: TGTGCCAGCAGCTTAGCGGCGGGGTCCTACGAGCAGTACTTC. The J gene is TRBJ2-7, the V gene TRBV7-6; D possibly corresponds to TRBD2 (6 bases). Looked up from germline, CDR1 is SGHVS and CDR2 is FNYEAQ. CDR3 length: 14 amino acids. V lost 0 bases to trimming and J lost 1 base, with 7 bases between them.

This clone is a singleton in its sample. The J gene is TRBJ2-5, the V gene TRBV9, with 13 bases matching TRBD2. CDR3 length equals 17 residues. Per germline, CDR1 SGDLS and CDR2 YYNGEE. Unmatched junction bases numbered 8, after V lost 3 bases and J lost 3 bases. CDR3 DNA sequence: TGTGCCAGCAGCGGACTAGCGGGAGGAAGAGGGGAAGAGACCCAGTACTTC. As protein: CASSGLAGGRGEETQYF.

This clone was observed a handful of times. The CDR3 region is CASSPQYTEAFF. Here the CDR3 DNA reads TGTGCCAGCAGCCCCCAATACACTGAAGCTTTCTTT. This chain uses TRBV9 with TRBJ1-1, with D unclear. Looked up from germline, CDR1 is SGDLS and CDR2 is YYNGEE. The CDR3 has 12 amino acids. Trimming pared 4 bases from V and 3 bases from J, leaving 7 bases between.

The CDR3 nucleotides are TGTGCCAGTAGTACCATAGCGGGAGATCCAAACGAGCAGTACTTC. Amino acid sequence: CASSTIAGDPNEQYF. The rearrangement joins TRBV19 to TRBJ2-7; TRBD2 agrees at 9 bases. V lost 4 bases and J lost 5; bases outside the gene matches: 9. This CDR3 comprises 15 residues. Germline values: CDR1 LNHDA, CDR2 SQIVND (reference sequence).

The genes are TRBV6-5 and TRBJ1-2; a weak D match, TRBD1 (6 bases). The ends were cut back, 7 bases at V and 4 bases at J, with 16 bases in the middle. The V gene's germline CDR1 is MNHEY and CDR2 SVGAGI. The CDR3 totals 14 residues. The CDR3 nucleotides read TGTGCCAGCACTACTTCCCTGACAGGCTATGGCTACACCTTC. This gives the protein CASTTSLTGYGYTF.

The chain is built from TRBV9 and TRBJ2-3; D possibly corresponds to TRBD1 (6 bases). The CDR3 extends over 12 amino acids. CDR1 SGDLS and CDR2 YYNGEE come from the germline V gene. Trimming shortened V by 7 bases and J by 9 bases, and 15 bases separated the two germline ends. CDR3 residues: CASGYRDTTQYF. The CDR3 DNA reads as TGTGCCAGCGGATACCGGGACACGACGCAGTATTTT. Full variable domain (rest looked up from reference TRBV9 and TRBJ2-3): DSGVTQTPKHLITATGQRVTLRCSPRSGDLSVYWYQQSLDQGLQFLIQYYNGEERAKGNILERFSAQQFPDLHSELNLSSLELGDSALYFCASGYRDTTQYFGPGTRLTVL.

The rearrangement joins TRBV19 to TRBJ1-1; no definite D call. The CDR3 has 15 amino acids. CDR1 and CDR2 from the germline V gene are LNHDA and SQIVND (reference sequence). V was shortened by 6 bases and J by 1 base, with 15 bases between the two germline ends. CDR3 bases: TGTGCCAGTAGCAAACCCCGGTTGGGGAACACTGAAGCTTTCTTT. Protein product: CASSKPRLGNTEAFF. The full variable domain, its missing parts supplied by reference TRBV19 and TRBJ1-1, is DGGITQSPKYLFRKEGQNVTLSCEQNLNHDAMYWYRQDPGQGLRLIYYSQIVNDFQKGDIAEGYSVSREKKESFPLTVTSAQKNPTAFYLCASSKPRLGNTEAFFGQGTRLTVV.